The clone carrying this TCR beta chain was seen more than once but under ten times. Its antigen remains unknown. The data derive from a study of OX40 agonist ivuxolimab in advanced cancers. Study as a whole: Participants, roughly 81% male, averaged about 59 years of age, ranging from roughly 20 to 85. The study, taken as a whole, reports: Researchers report that CD8+ T cells had, on average, more expanded clones than CD4+. Antigens targeted by the expanded peripheral T cells were not determined.

Germline CDR1 SGHTA, CDR2 FQGTGA. Trimming stripped 3 bases from V and 6 bases from J, with 5 bases between. The CDR3 has 12 amino acids. Profiled with immunoSEQ multiplex PCR; TCRdb holds only in-frame clones, not every one. Altogether roughly 60,000 clones are present, over 75% being singletons, with the ten largest covering roughly 2%. The V call is TRBV7-3, the J call TRBJ2-2; D is undetermined. The sequence was collected from an adult with an advanced solid tumor such as melanoma, head and neck, liver or kidney cancer. The sample here was CD4+ or CD8+ T cells sorted from blood, taken in a trial of the OX40 agonist ivuxolimab. The CDR3 region is CASSFSPGELFF. CDR3 coding DNA: TGTGCCAGCAGCTTTTCTCCCGGGGAGCTGTTTTTT.